This T cell receptor (beta chain) emerged from a study of blood T cell repertoires in COVID-19. Study-level background: Spain, Italy and the United States supplied samples that represented acute and convalescent COVID-19.

Assay: immunoSEQ multiplex PCR; the TCRdb copy retains only in-frame clones and omits some. Here the sample spans roughly 170,000 clones, about 90% being singletons. Trimming removed 5 bases from V and 4 bases from J; junction bases left unmatched: 7. CDR3 length: 14 residues. Germline V CDR1 and CDR2: MNHEY, SVGEGT. This rearrangement joins TRBV6-2 or TRBV6-3 to TRBJ1-1; 7 positions match TRBD1. Sequenced sample: peripheral blood. This sequence was found in a man aged 65-85 years with active or convalescent COVID-19. The CDR3 spells CASSRQGTSTEAFF. The CDR3 nucleotides are TGTGCCAGCAGTCGACAGGGTACTAGCACTGAAGCTTTCTTT.